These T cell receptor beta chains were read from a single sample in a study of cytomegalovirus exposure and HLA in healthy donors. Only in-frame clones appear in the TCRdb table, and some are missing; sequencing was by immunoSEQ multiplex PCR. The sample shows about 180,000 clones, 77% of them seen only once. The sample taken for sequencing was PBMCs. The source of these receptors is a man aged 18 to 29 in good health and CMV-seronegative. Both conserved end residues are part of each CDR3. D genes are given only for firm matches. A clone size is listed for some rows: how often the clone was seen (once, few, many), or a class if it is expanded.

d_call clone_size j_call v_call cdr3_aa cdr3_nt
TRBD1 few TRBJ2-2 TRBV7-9 CASSWYRSGGTGELFF TGTGCCAGCAGCTGGTACCGTTCAGGGGGCACCGGGGAGCTGTTTTTT
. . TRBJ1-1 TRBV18 CASSPDMNTEAFF TGTGCCAGCTCACCAGACATGAACACTGAAGCTTTCTTT
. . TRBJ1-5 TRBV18 CASSLRGGDGPQHF TGTGCCAGCTCCCTTCGAGGGGGGGACGGGCCCCAGCATTTT
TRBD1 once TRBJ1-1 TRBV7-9 CASSLVGTANTEAFF TGTGCCAGCAGCTTAGTCGGGACAGCGAACACTGAAGCTTTCTTT
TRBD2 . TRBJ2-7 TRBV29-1 CSVVRTSGSYEQYF TGCAGCGTTGTGAGGACTAGCGGATCCTACGAGCAGTACTTC
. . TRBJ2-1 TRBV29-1 CSVVAQSNNEQFF TGCAGCGTTGTAGCCCAGAGTAACAATGAGCAGTTCTTC
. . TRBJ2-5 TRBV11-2 CASSLVGVKQETQYF TGTGCCAGCAGCTTAGTAGGAGTTAAGCAAGAGACCCAGTACTTC
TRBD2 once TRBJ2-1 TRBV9 CASSVGTSGVLSYNEQFF TGTGCCAGCAGCGTAGGGACTAGCGGGGTGCTATCCTACAATGAGCAGTTCTTC
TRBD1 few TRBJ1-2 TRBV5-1 CASSLSGTGGGVNYGYTF TGCGCCAGCAGCTTGTCCGGGACAGGGGGCGGAGTGAACTATGGCTACACCTTC
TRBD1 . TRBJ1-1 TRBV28 CASSSPGQLAEAFF TGTGCCAGCAGTTCACCGGGACAGCTCGCTGAAGCTTTCTTT
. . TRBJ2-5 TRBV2 CASSLEAQYF TGTGCCAGCAGTTTGGAGGCCCAGTACTTC
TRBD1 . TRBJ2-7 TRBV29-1 CSVLQGALHEQYF TGCAGCGTCCTACAGGGGGCCCTCCACGAGCAGTACTTC
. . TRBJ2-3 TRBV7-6 CASSRLTGGVPDTDTQYF TGTGCCAGCAGCCGATTAACCGGGGGAGTACCCGACACAGATACGCAGTATTTT
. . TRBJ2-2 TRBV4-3 CASSQVAGFDGELFF TGCGCCAGCAGCCAAGTTGCGGGGTTTGACGGGGAGCTGTTTTTT
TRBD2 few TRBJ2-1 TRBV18 CASSPMNSGGADEQFF TGTGCCAGCTCACCGATGAATAGCGGGGGGGCCGATGAGCAGTTCTTC
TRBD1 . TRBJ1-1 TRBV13 CASSPYRGHTEAFF TGTGCCAGCAGCCCCTACAGGGGGCACACTGAAGCTTTCTTT
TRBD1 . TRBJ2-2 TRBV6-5 CASSRQGGNTGELFF TGTGCCAGCAGTAGACAGGGGGGGAACACCGGGGAGCTGTTTTTT
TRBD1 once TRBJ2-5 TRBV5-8 CASSLGDRVVETQYF TGTGCCAGCAGCCTAGGAGACAGGGTGGTGGAGACCCAGTACTTC
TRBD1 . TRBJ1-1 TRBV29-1 CSAHTGGGGPEAFF TGCAGCGCCCACACAGGGGGCGGTGGCCCTGAAGCTTTCTTT
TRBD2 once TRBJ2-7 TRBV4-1 CASSQALGLPTYEQYF TGCGCCAGCAGCCAAGCCCTGGGACTACCTACCTACGAGCAGTACTTC
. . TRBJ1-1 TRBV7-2 CASSLSGSRNTEAFF TGTGCCAGCAGCTTATCCGGGTCTCGTAACACTGAAGCTTTCTTT
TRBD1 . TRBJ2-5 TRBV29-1 CSVEGPERGRRETQYF TGCAGCGTTGAGGGCCCCGAAAGGGGGCGCCGAGAGACCCAGTACTTC
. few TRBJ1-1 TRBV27 CASSLDGNDAVEAFF TGTGCCAGCAGCCTGGACGGGAATGACGCTGTGGAAGCTTTCTTT
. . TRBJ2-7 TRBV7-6 CASSPTQGAGEQYF TGTGCCAGCAGCCCAACACAGGGAGCTGGCGAGCAGTACTTC
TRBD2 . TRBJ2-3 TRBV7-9 CASSSWAPTSGLSTDTQYF TGTGCCAGCAGCTCATGGGCCCCGACTAGCGGGCTTAGCACAGATACGCAGTATTTT
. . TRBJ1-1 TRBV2 CASSRAGGEAFF TGTGCCAGCAGTAGGGCAGGAGGCGAAGCTTTCTTT
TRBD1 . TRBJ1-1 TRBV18 CASSRDRDAFF TGTGCCAGCTCTAGGGACAGGGACGCTTTCTTT
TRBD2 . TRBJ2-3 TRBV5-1 CASRGLAGGPDTQYF TGCGCCAGCAGGGGACTAGCGGGGGGACCAGATACGCAGTATTTT
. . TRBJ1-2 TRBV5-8 CASSGQGTSLYYGYTF TGTGCCAGCAGCGGGCAGGGCACGTCGTTGTACTATGGCTACACCTTC
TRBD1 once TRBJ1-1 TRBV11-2 CASSLGGYRGMNTEAFF TGTGCCAGCAGCTTAGGAGGGTACAGGGGAATGAACACTGAAGCTTTCTTT
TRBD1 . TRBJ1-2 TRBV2 CASSVARGDGYTF TGTGCCAGCAGTGTGGCCAGGGGGGATGGCTACACCTTC
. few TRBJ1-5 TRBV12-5 CASGLSGLSNQPQHF TGTGCTAGTGGTTTGTCAGGTTTAAGCAATCAGCCCCAGCATTTT
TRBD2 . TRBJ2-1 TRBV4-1 CASSPGGSSYNEQFF TGCGCCAGCAGTCCTGGCGGGAGCTCCTACAATGAGCAGTTCTTC
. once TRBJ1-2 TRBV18 CASSPLKDSYGYTF TGTGCCAGCTCCCCCCTTAAAGATAGCTATGGCTACACCTTC
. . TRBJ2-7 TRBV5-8 CASSRTSSYEQYF TGTGCCAGCAGCCGGACATCGTCCTACGAGCAGTACTTC
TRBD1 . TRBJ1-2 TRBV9 CASSGRDRGLNYGYTF TGTGCCAGCAGCGGGAGGGACAGGGGGCTGAACTATGGCTACACCTTC
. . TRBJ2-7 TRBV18 CASSPPTGRRPYEQYF TGTGCCAGCTCACCACCGACAGGCAGGAGACCCTACGAGCAGTACTTC
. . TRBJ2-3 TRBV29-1 CSGSRADTQYF TGCAGCGGGAGTCGGGCAGATACGCAGTATTTT
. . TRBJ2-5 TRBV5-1 CASSFEGGQQETQYF TGCGCCAGCAGCTTCGAGGGGGGACAGCAAGAGACCCAGTACTTC
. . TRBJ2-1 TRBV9 CASSVEGSTYNEQFF TGTGCCAGCAGCGTAGAGGGGTCAACCTACAATGAGCAGTTCTTC
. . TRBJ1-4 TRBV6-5 CASSGRRLGVEKLFF TGTGCCAGCAGTGGCCGTCGGCTGGGAGTCGAAAAACTGTTTTTT
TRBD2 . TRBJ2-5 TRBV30 CAWSWREQETQYF TGTGCCTGGAGTTGGCGGGAGCAAGAGACCCAGTACTTC
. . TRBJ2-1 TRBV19 CASENRGSYNEQFF TGTGCCAGTGAGAATCGGGGGTCCTACAATGAGCAGTTCTTC
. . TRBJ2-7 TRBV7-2 CASSLGQGVSEQYF TGTGCCAGCAGCTTAGGTCAGGGTGTAAGCGAGCAGTACTTC
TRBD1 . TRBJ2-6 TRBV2 CASRRDRGRPGANVLTF TGTGCCAGCAGACGGGACAGGGGGCGCCCTGGGGCCAACGTCCTGACTTTC
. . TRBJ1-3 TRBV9 CASSVDPGLGENTIYF TGTGCCAGCAGCGTAGACCCAGGGCTCGGCGAAAACACCATATATTTT
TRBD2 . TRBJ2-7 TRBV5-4 CASSFLAAKEQYF TGTGCCAGCAGCTTCCTAGCGGCAAAAGAGCAGTACTTC
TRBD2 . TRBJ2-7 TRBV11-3 CASSKLAGVGEQYF TGTGCCAGCAGCAAACTAGCGGGAGTTGGCGAGCAGTACTTC